This T cell receptor (beta chain) is from a study of cytomegalovirus exposure and HLA in healthy donors. Amplification used 60 Vbeta primers and 13 Jbeta primers. Sequencing was performed with immunoSEQ multiplex PCR; in TCRdb, only in-frame clones are kept and a portion is missing. The sample holds some 130,000 clones; approximately 80% are singletons and the top ten take just over 1%. V gave up 8 bases and J gave up 0 bases, with 8 bases separating them. The germline CDR1 and CDR2 sequences are MNHEY and SVGAGI. The CDR3 has 14 amino acids. This clonotype was obtained from a human donor in good health. The sample consisted of PBMCs. V and J are TRBV6-5 and TRBJ2-6; D remains ambiguous. The CDR3 protein is CASEPGSGANVLTF. The CDR3 DNA follows: TGTGCCAGCGAACCGGGCTCTGGGGCCAACGTCCTGACTTTC.